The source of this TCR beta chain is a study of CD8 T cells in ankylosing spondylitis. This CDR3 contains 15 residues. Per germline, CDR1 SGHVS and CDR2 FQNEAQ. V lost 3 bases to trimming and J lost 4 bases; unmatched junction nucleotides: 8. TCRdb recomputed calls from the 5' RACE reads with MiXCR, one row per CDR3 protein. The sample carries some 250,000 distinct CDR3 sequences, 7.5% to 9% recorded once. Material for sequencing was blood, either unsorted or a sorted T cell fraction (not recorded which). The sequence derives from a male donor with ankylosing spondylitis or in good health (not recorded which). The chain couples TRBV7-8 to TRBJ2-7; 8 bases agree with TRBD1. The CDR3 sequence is CASSLGIRGQYEQYF. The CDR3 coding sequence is TGTGCCAGCAGCTTGGGTATCAGGGGGCAGTACGAGCAGTACTTC.